This T cell receptor (beta chain) was found in a study of Ad26.COV2.S vaccination and SARS-CoV-2 variants. The treatment was: around 19 received Ad26.COV2.S at low or high dose, single or two shots; a few received placebo; per-sample allocation not given. The study sampled participants on day 63 after the first vaccine or placebo injection. The CDR3 contains 15 residues. Germline CDR1 and CDR2: SGHNT and YYREEE (reference sequence). Trimming took 4 bases from V and 2 from J; bases not matched to a gene: 3. Sequenced by immunoSEQ multiplex PCR; TCRdb stores in-frame clones only, minus some. Among under 500,000 clones listed, roughly 90% were seen once.

The chain is built from TRBV5-4 and TRBJ2-7; TRBD2 aligns across 13 bases. Here the sequenced sample was peripheral blood, taken in a trial of Ad26.COV2.S vaccine versus placebo. The sequence was collected from a person aged 18-65 years who received the Ad26.COV2.S COVID-19 vaccine or a placebo. As DNA, the CDR3 is TGTGCCAGCAGCACGGGACTAGCGGGGACCTACGAGCAGTACTTC. Protein sequence: CASSTGLAGTYEQYF. The whole variable domain, remainder taken from reference TRBV5-4 and TRBJ2-7, is ETGVTQSPTHLIKTRGQQVTLRCSSQSGHNTVSWYQQALGQGPQFIFQYYREEENGRGNFPPRFSGLQFPNYSSELNVNALELDDSALYLCASSTGLAGTYEQYFGPGTRLTVT.